Below are 2 T cell receptor beta chains sequenced from a single sample in a study of cytomegalovirus exposure and HLA in healthy donors. It was with 60 Vbeta and 13 Jbeta primers that the PCR ran. Only in-frame clones appear in the TCRdb table, and some are missing; sequencing was by immunoSEQ multiplex PCR. The sample consists of a few hundred thousand clones, about 80% of them appearing once. The sequenced material came from PBMCs. The receptors stem from a man between 18 and 35 years old in good health and CMV-seronegative.

The chain uses TRBV15 and TRBJ2-1; a weak D match, TRBD1 (6 bases). The CDR3 spans 15 residues. V was trimmed by 0 bases and J by 7 bases, leaving 13 bases between them. CDR1 LNHNV and CDR2 YYDKDF come from the germline V gene (reference sequence). Here the CDR3 DNA reads TGTGCCACCAGCAGAGATAAACAGGGCTGGAATGAGCAGTTCTTC. Protein sequence: CATSRDKQGWNEQFF.

The V call is TRBV10-3, the J call TRBJ1-5; 8 bases match TRBD1. Germline V CDR1 and CDR2: ENHRY, SYGVKD. With 3 bases clipped from V and 3 bases from J, the junction kept 7 bases outside the gene matches. The CDR3 has 16 amino acids. CDR3 nucleotide sequence: TGTGCCATCAGTGATCCAGGGACAGGCAACAATCAGCCCCAGCATTTT. This translates into CAISDPGTGNNQPQHF.